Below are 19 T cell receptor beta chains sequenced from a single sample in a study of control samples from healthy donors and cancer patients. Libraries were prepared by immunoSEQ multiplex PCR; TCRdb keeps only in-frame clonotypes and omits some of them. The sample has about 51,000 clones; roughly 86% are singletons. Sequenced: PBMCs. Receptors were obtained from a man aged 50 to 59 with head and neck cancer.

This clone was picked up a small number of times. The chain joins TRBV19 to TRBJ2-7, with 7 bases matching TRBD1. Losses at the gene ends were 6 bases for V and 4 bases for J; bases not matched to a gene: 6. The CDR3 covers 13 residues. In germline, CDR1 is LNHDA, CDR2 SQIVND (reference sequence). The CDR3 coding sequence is TGTGCCAGTAGCCAGAGACAGGGTTACGAGCAGTACTTC. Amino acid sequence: CASSQRQGYEQYF.

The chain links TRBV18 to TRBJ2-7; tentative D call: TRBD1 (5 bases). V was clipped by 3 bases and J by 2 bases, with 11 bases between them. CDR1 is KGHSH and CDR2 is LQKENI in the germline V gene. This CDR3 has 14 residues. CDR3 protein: CASSPTRDTYEQYF. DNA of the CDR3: TGTGCCAGCTCACCCACCAGGGATACCTACGAGCAGTACTTC. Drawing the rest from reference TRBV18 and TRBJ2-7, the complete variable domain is NAGVMQNPRHLVRRRGQEARLRCSPMKGHSHVYWYRQLPEEGLKFMVYLQKENIIDESGMPKERFSAEFPKEGPSILRIQQVVRGDSAAYFCASSPTRDTYEQYFGPGTRLTVT.

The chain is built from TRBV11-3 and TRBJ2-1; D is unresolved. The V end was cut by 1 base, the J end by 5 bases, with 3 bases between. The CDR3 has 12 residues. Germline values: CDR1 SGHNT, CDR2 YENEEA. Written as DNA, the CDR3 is TGTGCCAGCAGCTTAGTTCACAATGAGCAGTTCTTC. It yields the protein CASSLVHNEQFF.

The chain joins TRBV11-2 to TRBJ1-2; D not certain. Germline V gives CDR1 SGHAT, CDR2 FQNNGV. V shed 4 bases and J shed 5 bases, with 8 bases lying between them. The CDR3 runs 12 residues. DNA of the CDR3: TGTGCCAGCAGCTCCGTCGGGTATGGCTACACCTTC. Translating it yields CASSSVGYGYTF.

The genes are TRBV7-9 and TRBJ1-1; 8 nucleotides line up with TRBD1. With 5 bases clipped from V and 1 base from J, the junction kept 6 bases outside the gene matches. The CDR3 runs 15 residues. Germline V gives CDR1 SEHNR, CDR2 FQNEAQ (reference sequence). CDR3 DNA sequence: TGTGCCAGCAGCCGCCGACAGGGGCAGAACACTGAAGCTTTCTTT. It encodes CASSRRQGQNTEAFF. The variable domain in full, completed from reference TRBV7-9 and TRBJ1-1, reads DTGVSQNPRHKITKRGQNVTFRCDPISEHNRLYWYRQTLGQGPEFLTYFQNEAQLEKSRLLSDRFSAERPKGSFSTLEIQRTEQGDSAMYLCASSRRQGQNTEAFFGQGTRLTVV.

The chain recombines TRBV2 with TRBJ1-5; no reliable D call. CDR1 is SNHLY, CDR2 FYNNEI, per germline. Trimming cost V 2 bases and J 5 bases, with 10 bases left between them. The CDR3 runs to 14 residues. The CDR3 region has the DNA TGTGCCAGCAGTGAACAAGGGTCTTATCAGCCCCAGCATTTT. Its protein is CASSEQGSYQPQHF.

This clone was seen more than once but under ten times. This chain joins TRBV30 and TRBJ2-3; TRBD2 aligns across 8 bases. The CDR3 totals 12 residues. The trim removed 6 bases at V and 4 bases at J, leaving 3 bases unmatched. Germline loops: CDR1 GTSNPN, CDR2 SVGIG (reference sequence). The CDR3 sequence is CACSGVADTQYF. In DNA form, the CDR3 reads TGTGCCTGTAGCGGGGTTGCAGATACGCAGTATTTT.

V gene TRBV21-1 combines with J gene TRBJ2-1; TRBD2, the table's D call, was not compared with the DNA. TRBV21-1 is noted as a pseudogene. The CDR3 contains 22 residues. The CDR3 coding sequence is TGTGCCAGCAGCAAACAGATAAAAAGGACCCTAGCGGGAGTTAAGTCCTACAATGAGCAGTTCTTC. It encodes CASSKQIKRTLAGVKSYNEQFF.

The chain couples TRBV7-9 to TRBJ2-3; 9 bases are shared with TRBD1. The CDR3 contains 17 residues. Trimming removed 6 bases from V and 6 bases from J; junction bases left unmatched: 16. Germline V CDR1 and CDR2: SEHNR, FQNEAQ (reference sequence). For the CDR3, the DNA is TGTGCCAGCAGACCCTTGCCCGACAGGGGGTTGATTGATACGCAGTATTTT. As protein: CASRPLPDRGLIDTQYF.

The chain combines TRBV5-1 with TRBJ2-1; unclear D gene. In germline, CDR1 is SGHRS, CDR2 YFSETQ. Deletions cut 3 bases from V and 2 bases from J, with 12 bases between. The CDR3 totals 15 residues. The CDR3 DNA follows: TGCGCCAGCAGCTGGGGATCAGGAGCCTACAATGAGCAGTTCTTC. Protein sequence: CASSWGSGAYNEQFF.

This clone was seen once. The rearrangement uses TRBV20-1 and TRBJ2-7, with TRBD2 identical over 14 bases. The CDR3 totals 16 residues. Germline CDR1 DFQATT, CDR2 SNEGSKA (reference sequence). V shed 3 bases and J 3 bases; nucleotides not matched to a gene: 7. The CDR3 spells CSASPWTSGRIYEQYF. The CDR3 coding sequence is TGCAGTGCTAGTCCCTGGACTAGCGGGAGGATCTACGAGCAGTACTTC.

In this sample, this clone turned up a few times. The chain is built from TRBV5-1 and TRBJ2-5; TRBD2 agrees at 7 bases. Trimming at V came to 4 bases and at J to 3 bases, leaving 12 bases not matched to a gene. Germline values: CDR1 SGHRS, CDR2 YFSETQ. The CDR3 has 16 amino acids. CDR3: CASSQDPSGGKETQYF. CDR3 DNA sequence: TGCGCCAGCAGCCAGGATCCTAGCGGAGGTAAAGAGACCCAGTACTTC. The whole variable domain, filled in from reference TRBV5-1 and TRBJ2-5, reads KAGVTQTPRYLIKTRGQQVTLSCSPISGHRSVSWYQQTPGQGLQFLFEYFSETQRNKGNFPGRFSGRQFSNSRSEMNVSTLELGDSALYLCASSQDPSGGKETQYFGPGTRLLVL.

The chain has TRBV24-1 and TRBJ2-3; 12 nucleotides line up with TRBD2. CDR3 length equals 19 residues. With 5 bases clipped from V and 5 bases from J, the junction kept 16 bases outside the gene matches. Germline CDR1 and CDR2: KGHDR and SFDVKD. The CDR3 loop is CATSVHLAGGPLAKDTQYF. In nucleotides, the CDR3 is TGTGCCACCAGTGTACACCTAGCGGGGGGGCCGCTAGCAAAAGATACGCAGTATTTT.

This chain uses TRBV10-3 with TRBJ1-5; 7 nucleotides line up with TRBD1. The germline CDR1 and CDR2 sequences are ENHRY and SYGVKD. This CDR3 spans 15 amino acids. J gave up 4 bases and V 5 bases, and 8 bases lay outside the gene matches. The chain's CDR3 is CAISPTGTENQPQHF. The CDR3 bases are TGTGCCATCAGTCCAACCGGGACAGAGAATCAGCCCCAGCATTTT.

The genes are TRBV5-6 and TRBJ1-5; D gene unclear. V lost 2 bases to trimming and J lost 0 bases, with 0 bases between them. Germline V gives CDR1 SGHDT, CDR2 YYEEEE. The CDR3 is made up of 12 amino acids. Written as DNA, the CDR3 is TGTGCCAGCAGCTTTAGCAATCAGCCCCAGCATTTT. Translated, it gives CASSFSNQPQHF.

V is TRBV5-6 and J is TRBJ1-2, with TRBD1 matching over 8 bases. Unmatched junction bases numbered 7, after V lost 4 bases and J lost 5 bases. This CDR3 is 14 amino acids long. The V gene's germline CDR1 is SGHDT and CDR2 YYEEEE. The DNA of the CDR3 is TGTGCCAGCAGCCAGGCCGGGACAGGATATGGCTACACCTTC. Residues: CASSQAGTGYGYTF.

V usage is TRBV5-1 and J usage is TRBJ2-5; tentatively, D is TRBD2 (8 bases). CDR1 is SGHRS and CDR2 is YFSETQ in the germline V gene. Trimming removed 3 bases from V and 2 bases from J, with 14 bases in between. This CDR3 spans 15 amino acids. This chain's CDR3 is CASSSGRGLQETQYF. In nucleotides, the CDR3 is TGCGCCAGCAGCTCCGGGAGGGGGCTGCAAGAGACCCAGTACTTC.

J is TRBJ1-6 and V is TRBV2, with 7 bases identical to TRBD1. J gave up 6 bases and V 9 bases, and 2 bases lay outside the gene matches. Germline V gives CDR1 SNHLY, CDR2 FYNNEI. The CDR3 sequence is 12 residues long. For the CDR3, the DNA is TGTGCCAGGAGACAGGGTAATTCACCCCTCCACTTT. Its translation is CARRQGNSPLHF. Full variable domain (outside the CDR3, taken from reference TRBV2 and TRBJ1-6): EPEVTQTPSHQVTQMGQEVILRCVPISNHLYFYWYRQILGQKVEFLVSFYNNEISEKSEIFDDQFSVERPDGSNFTLKIRSTKLEDSAMYFCARRQGNSPLHFGNGTRLTVT.

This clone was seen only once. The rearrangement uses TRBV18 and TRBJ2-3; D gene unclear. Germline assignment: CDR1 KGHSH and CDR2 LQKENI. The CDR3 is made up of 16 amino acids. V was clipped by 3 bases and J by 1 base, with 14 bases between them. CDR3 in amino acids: CASSPRQFGRTDTQYF. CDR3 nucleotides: TGTGCCAGCTCACCCCGCCAGTTCGGACGCACAGATACGCAGTATTTT.